This is a list of T cell receptor beta chains from one sample in a study of Ad26.COV2.S vaccination and SARS-CoV-2 variants. The assay was immunoSEQ multiplex PCR, and TCRdb's table has in-frame clones only and misses some. Of roughly 380,000 clones in the sample, more than 75% are singletons; the top ten hold around 3.7%. The sample here was peripheral blood, taken in a trial of Ad26.COV2.S vaccine versus placebo. The receptors here all came from a person between 18 and 60 years old who received the Ad26.COV2.S COVID-19 vaccine or a placebo. Both conserved end residues are part of each CDR3. Fields, in order: CDR3 protein, CDR3 DNA, clone size, V gene, J gene, D gene. The D gene is left open where the match is weak. Only some rows state a clone size, as once, few, many or a class for expanded clones.

CASSYADRLNTEAFF	TGTGCCAGCAGTTACGCAGACAGACTGAACACTGAAGCTTTCTTT	NA	TRBV6-6	TRBJ1-1	NA
CASSPRGVNSPLHF	TGTGCCAGCAGCCCTAGGGGAGTTAATTCACCCCTCCACTTT	NA	TRBV9	TRBJ1-6	NA
CASSLYVGADTEAFF	TGTGCCAGCAGCTTATACGTGGGGGCAGACACTGAAGCTTTCTTT	NA	TRBV7-9	TRBJ1-1	NA
CASSRGQGYTEAFF	TGTGCCAGTAGTAGGGGGCAGGGCTACACTGAAGCTTTCTTT	NA	TRBV19	TRBJ1-1	NA
CASSPNGDTGELFF	TGTGCCAGCAGCCCGAATGGTGACACCGGGGAGCTGTTTTTT	once	TRBV9	TRBJ2-2	NA
CASTRQGGTEAFF	TGTGCCAGCACTCGACAGGGAGGCACTGAAGCTTTCTTT	NA	TRBV12-3/TRBV12-4	TRBJ1-1	TRBD1
CASSSGVLSGYTF	TGTGCCAGCAGTTCCGGAGTCCTTTCCGGCTACACCTTC	NA	TRBV28	TRBJ1-2	NA
CASSEDHSGGAKFF	TGTGCCAGCAGTGAGGATCATAGCGGGGGGGCGAAGTTCTTC	NA	TRBV6-1	TRBJ2-1	TRBD2
CASNSGGAGDTQYF	TGTGCCAGCAACTCCGGGGGGGCCGGAGATACGCAGTATTTT	NA	TRBV3-1/TRBV3-2	TRBJ2-3	TRBD2
CASSTGMGDTQYF	TGTGCCAGCAGCACAGGGATGGGAGATACGCAGTATTTT	NA	TRBV12-3/TRBV12-4	TRBJ2-3	NA
CASSLVQGDGYTF	TGTGCCAGCAGCTTGGTACAGGGAGATGGCTACACCTTC	few	TRBV5-6	TRBJ1-2	NA
CASSPGTEGRLGETQYF	TGTGCCAGCAGCCCCGGGACGGAAGGCCGCCTGGGGGAGACCCAGTACTTC	NA	TRBV5-4	TRBJ2-5	NA
CATSDYNEQFF	TGTGCCACCAGTGACTACAATGAGCAGTTCTTC	NA	TRBV24-1	TRBJ2-1	NA